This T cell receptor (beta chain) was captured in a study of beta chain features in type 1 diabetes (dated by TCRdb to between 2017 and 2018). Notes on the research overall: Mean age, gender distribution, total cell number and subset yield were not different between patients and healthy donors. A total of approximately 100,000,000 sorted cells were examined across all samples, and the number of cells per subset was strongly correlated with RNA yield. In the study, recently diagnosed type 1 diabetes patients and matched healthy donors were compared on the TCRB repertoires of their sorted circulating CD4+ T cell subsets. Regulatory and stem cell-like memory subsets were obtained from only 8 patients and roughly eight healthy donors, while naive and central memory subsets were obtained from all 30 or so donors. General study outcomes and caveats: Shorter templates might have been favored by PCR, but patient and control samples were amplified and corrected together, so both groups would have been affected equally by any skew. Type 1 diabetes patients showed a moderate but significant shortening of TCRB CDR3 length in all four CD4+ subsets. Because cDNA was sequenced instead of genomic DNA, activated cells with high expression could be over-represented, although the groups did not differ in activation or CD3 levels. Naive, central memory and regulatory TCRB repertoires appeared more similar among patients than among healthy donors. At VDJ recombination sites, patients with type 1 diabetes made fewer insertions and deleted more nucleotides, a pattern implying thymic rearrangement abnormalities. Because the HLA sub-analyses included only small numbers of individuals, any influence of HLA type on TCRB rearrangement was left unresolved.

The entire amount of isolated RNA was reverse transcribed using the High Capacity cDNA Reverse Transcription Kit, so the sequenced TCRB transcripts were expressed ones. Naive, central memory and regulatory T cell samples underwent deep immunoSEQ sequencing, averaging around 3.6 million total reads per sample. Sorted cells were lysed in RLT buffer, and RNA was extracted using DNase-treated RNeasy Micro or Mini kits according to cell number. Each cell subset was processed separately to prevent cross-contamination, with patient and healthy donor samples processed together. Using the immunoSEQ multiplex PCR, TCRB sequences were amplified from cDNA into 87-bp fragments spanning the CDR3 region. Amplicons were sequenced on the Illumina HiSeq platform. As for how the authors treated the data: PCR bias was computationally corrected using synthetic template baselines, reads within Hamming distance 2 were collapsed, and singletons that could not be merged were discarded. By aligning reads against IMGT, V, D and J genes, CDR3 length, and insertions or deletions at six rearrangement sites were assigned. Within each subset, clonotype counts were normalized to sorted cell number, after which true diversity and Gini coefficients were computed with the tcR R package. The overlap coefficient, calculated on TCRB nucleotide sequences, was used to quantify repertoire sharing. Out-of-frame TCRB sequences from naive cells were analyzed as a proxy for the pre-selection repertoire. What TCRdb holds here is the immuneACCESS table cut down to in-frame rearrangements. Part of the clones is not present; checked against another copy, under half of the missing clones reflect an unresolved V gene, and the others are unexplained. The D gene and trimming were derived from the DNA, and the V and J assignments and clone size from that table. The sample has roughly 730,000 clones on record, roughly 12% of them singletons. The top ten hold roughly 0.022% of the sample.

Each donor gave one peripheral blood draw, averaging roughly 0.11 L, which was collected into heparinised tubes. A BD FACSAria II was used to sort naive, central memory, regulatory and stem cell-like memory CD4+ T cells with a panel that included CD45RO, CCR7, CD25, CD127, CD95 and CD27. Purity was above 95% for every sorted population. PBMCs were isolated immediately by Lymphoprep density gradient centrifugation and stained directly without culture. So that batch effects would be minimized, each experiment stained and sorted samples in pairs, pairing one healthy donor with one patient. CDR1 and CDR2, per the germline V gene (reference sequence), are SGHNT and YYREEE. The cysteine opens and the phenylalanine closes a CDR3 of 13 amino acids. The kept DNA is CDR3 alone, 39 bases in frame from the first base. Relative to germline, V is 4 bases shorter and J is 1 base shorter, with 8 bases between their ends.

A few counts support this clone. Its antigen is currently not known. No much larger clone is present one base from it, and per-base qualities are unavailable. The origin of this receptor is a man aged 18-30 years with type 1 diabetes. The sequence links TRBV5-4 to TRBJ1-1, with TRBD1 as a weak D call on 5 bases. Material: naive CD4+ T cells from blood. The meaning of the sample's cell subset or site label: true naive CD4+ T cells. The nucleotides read TGTGCCAGCAGCCGGGACGGGAACACTGAAGCTTTCTTT. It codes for CASSRDGNTEAFF.